The clone carrying this T cell receptor beta chain was counted ten times or more. The antigen is undetermined. Per germline, CDR1 SGHTA and CDR2 FQGNSA. Trimming pared 6 bases from V and 5 bases from J, leaving 11 bases between. This CDR3 has 13 amino acids. The sample comes from a study of molecular identifiers for immune sequencing clone quantification. As for the study in general: RNA from around 20,000 or 100,000 naive CD8 cells was split five ways in replicates, with four sequenced.

Previously described methods with listed TCR primers produced the bulk TCR libraries. A single record per CDR3 protein comes from TCRdb applying MiXCR to the PCR reads. The data contain some 650,000 distinct CDR3 sequences, 20% of them singletons. Study observations and caveats: Effector cells kept over 99% of their molecules in clones above 20 RNA copies, while naive cells kept under 1% there. Barcodes shared by identical TCR molecules could lead to underestimated sizes of highly expanded clones.

The sequenced sample was naive CD8+ T cells from blood, with Jurkat cell RNA spiked in. Indicated subset: FACS-sorted CD8+CD4-CCR7+CD45RA+ naive T cells. The receptor comes from a human donor in good health. Some libraries in this study had Jurkat cell RNA spiked in. This chain joins TRBV7-2 and TRBJ2-1; D perhaps matches TRBD1 (5 bases). CDR3 bases: TGTGCCAGCAGGGTGGGGCCGGACAATGAGCAGTTCTTC. Its translation is CASRVGPDNEQFF.